Included here is one T cell receptor beta chain sequence, with context. Its target is unknown. The source of the sample is a study of T cells in Graves' hyperthyroidism and ophthalmopathy. The germline V gene has CDR1 SGHDT and CDR2 YYEEEE. This CDR3 is built from 12 residues. V was cut by 8 bases and J by 4 bases, with 13 bases left in between. The TCR beta CDR3 regions underwent amplification using RNA transcripts as the source. During a first-round RT-PCR of the TCR CDR3, the HTBI primer set was used. TCRdb called the multiplex PCR reads again in MiXCR, with one record for every CDR3 protein. The profile shows roughly 500,000 distinct CDR3 sequences, 46% of them singletons. Study findings and constraints: Model-based prediction identified ophthalmopathy a median roughly 6.1 months prior to its onset. Most thyroid clonotypes that were expanded above 0.001 also turned up in blood.

The sequenced sample was peripheral blood or thyroid tissue (not recorded which). The J gene is TRBJ2-7, the V gene TRBV5-6, with D perhaps matching TRBD1 (5 bases). This sequence was found in an adult woman with Graves' disease, either hyperthyroidism or ophthalmopathy (not recorded which). CDR3 in DNA: TGTGCCAGTTATGGGGCAGGGTACGAGCAGTACTTC. Translation gives CASYGAGYEQYF.